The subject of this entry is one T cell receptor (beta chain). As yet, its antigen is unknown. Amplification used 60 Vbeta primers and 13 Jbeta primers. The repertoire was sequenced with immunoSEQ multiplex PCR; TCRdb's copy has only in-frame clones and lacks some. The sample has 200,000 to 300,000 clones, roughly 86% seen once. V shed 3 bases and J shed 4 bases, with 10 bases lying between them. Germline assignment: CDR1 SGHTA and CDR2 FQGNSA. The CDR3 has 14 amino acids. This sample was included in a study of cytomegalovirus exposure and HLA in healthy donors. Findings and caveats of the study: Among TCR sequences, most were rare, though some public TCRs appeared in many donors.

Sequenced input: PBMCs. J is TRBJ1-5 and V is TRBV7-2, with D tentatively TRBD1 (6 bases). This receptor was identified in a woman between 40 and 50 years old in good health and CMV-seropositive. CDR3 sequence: CASSFGTTNQPQHF. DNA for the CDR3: TGTGCCAGCAGCTTCGGGACAACTAATCAGCCCCAGCATTTT.